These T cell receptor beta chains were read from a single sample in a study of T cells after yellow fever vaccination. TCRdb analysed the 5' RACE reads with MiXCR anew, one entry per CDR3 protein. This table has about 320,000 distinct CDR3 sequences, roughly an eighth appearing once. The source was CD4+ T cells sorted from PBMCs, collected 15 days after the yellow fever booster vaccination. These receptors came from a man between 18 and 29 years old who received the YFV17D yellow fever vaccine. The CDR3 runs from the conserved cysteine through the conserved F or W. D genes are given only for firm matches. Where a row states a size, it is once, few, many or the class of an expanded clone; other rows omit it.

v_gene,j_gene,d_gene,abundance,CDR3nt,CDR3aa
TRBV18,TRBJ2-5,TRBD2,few,TGTGCCAGCTCACCGGGACTACACCAAGAGACCCAGTACTTC,CASSPGLHQETQYF
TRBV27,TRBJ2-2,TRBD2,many,TGTGCCAGCAGCTTAGCGGGGGGCACCGGGGAGCTGTTTTTT,CASSLAGGTGELFF
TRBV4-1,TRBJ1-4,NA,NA,TGCGCCAGCAGCCAAGTTCCGTCCTCATCTAATGAAAAACTGTTTTTT,CASSQVPSSSNEKLFF
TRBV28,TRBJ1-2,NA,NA,TGTGCCAGCAGTTCGATTCTCCGGGCCTATGGCTACACCTTC,CASSSILRAYGYTF
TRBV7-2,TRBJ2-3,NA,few,TGTGCCAGCAGCTTCCGGAGGGGCCCGGGGGATACGCAGTATTTT,CASSFRRGPGDTQYF
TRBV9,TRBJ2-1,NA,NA,TGTGCCAGCAGCGTAGACCCCTACAATGAGCAGTTCTTC,CASSVDPYNEQFF
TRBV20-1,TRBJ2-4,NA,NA,TGCAGTGCTAAAAGGGACATTCAGTACTTC,CSAKRDIQYF
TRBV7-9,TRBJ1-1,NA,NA,TGTGCCAGCAGCTCCTCTACTATGAACACTGAAGCTTTCTTT,CASSSSTMNTEAFF
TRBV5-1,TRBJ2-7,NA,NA,TGCGCCAGCAGCGACCCCTCCTACGAGCAGTACTTC,CASSDPSYEQYF
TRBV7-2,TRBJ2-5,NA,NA,TGTGCCAGCAGCCCACTCGGCCTAGAGACCCAGTACTTC,CASSPLGLETQYF
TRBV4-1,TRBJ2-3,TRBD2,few,TGCGCCAGCAGCCAGGATAGCGGGGGGTATACGCAGTATTTT,CASSQDSGGYTQYF
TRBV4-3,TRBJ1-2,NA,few,TGCGCCAGCAGCCAGGACCGCGACAGGTCTGGCTACACCTTC,CASSQDRDRSGYTF
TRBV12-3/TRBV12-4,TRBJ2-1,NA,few,TGTGCCACCTTCCCAAGGGGGAAACAAACGGGGCAGTTCTTC,CATFPRGKQTGQFF
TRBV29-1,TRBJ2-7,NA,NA,TGCAGCGTTACAAGACATACCGGGAATGAGGTAGTTGCCGAGCAGTACTTC,CSVTRHTGNEVVAEQYF
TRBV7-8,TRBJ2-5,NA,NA,TGTGCCAGCAGCTTACTGCCAGGTCAGACCCAGTACTTC,CASSLLPGQTQYF
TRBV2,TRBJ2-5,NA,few,TGTGCCAGCAAGGAAGGGGAGACCCAGTACTTC,CASKEGETQYF
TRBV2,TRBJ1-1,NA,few,TGTGCCAGCAATACGCAGGTGTTGAACACTGAAGCTTTCTTT,CASNTQVLNTEAFF
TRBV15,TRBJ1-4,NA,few,TGTGCCACCAGCGGGCCCCCACGGGACGCACATGAAAAACTGTTTTTT,CATSGPPRDAHEKLFF
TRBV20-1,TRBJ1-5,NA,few,TGCAGTGCTCGTTCTGGGGCAATAAATCAGCCCCAGCATTTT,CSARSGAINQPQHF
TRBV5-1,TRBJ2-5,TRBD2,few,TGCGCCAGCAGCCTCTACGGGACTAGCGGAGAGACCCAGTACTTC,CASSLYGTSGETQYF
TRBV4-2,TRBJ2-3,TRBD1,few,TGTGCCAGCAGCCTCCCGGGACAGGGTGTGGATACGCAGTATTTT,CASSLPGQGVDTQYF
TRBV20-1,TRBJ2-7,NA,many,TGCAGTGCTAGAAGGTTCGGTGGGGGCAACTACGAGCAGTACTTC,CSARRFGGGNYEQYF
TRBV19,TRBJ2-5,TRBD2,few,TGTGCCAGTGGACTGAGATTAGCGGGAAGCGAGACCCAGTACTTC,CASGLRLAGSETQYF
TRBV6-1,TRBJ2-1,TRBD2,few,TGTGCCAGCAAAGGTTCGGGGGAGCCTAGCGGGGGCTCCTACAATGAGCAGTTCTTC,CASKGSGEPSGGSYNEQFF
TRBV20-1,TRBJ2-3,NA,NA,TGCAGTGCTAGGACCGATACGCAGTATTTT,CSARTDTQYF